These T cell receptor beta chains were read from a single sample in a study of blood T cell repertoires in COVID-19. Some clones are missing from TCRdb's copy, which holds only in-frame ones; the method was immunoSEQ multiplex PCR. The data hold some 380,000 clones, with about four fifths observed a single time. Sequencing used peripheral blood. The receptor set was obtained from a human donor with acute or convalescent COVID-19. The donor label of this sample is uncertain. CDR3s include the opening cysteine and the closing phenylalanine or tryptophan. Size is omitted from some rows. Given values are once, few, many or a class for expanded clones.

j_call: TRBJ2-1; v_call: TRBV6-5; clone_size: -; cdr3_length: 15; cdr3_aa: CASSDRGAGYNEQFF
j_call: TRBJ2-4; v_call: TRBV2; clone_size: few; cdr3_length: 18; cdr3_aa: CASSSVGMRHLAKNIQYF
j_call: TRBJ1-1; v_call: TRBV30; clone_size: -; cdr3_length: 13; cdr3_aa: CAWSVIRGTEAFF
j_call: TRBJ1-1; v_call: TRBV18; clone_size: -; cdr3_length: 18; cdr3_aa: CASSRTGGETASPQEAFF
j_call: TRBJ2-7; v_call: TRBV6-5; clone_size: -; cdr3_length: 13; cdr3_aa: CASRRSEWYEQYF
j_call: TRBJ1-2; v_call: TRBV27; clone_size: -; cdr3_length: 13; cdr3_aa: CASRNRVLDGYTF
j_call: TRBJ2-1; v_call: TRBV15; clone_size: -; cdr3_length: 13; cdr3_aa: CATSSSLNNEQFF
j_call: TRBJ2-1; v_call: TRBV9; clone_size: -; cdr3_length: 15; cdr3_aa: CASGGRGAGLDEQFF
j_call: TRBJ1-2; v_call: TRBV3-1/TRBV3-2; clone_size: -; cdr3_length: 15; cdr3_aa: CASSQVNGAGYGYTF
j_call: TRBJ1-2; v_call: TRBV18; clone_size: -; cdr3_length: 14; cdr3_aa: CASSPSARATGYTF
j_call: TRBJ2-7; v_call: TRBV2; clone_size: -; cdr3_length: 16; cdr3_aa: CASSEGGQWILYEQYF
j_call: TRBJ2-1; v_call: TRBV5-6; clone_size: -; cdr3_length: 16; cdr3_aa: CASSLVPGGPYNEQFF
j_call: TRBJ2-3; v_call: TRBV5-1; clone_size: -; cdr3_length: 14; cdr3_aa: CASKLAGDTAAQYF
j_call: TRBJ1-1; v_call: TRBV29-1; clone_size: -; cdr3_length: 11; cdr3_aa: CSTYRGTEAFF
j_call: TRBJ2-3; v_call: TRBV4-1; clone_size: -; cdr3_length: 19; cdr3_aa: CASSQYLTHRGVSTDTQYF
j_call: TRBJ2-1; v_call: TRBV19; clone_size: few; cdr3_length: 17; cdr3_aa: CASSPGAGRAGYNEQFF
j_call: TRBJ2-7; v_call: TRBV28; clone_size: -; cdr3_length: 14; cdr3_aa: CASSLGGAAYEQYF
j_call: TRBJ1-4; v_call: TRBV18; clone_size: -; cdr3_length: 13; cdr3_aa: CASSPQGKGKLFF
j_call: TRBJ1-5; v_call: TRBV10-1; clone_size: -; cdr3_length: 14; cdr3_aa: CATYRNREGQPQHF
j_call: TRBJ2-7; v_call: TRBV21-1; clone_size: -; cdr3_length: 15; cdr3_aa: CAIPLAGVSEDEQYF
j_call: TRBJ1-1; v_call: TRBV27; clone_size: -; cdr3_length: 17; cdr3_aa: CASSLWGQGIPNTEAFF
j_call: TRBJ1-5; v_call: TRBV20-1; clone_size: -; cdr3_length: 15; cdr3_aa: CSASTGGASNQPQHF
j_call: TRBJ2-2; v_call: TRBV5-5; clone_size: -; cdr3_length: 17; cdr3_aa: CASSLGGGEMNTGELFF
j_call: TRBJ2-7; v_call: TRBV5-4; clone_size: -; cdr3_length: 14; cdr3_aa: CASYFRDREQEQYF
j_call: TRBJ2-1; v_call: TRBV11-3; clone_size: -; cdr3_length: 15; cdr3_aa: CASSLGASPSNEQFF
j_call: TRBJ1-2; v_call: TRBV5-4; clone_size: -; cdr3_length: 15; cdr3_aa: CASSPGGRMDYGYTF
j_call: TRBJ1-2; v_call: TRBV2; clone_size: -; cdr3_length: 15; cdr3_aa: CASSERAGNDIGYTF
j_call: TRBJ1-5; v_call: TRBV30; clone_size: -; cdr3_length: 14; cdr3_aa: CAWSPRGDRRPQHF
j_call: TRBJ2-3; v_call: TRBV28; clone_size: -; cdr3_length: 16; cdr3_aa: CASSRGLAGGEDTQYF
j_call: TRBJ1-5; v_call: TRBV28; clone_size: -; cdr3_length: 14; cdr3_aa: CASSYKYSNQPQHF
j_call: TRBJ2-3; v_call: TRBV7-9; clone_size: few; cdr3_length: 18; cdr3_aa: CASSLGVGTRLSSDTQYF
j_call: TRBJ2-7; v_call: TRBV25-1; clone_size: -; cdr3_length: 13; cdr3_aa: CASSGGGVYEQYF
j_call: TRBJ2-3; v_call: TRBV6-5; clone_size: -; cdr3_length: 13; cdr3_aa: CASSYRRGVREYF
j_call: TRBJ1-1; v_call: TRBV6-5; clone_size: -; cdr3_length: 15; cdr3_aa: CASRPRVPLNTEAFF
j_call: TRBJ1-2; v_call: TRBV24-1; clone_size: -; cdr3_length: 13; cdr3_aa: CAALTGHGGGYTF
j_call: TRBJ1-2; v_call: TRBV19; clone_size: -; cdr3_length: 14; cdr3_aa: CASSIDGGGSRYTF
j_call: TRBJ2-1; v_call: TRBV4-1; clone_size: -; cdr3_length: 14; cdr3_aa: CASSQDLRPSEQFF
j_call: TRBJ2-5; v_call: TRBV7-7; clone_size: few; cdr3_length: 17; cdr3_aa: CASSLAGGPSTQETQYF
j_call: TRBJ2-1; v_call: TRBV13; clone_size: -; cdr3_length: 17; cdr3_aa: CASSSTTSGNPGNEQFF
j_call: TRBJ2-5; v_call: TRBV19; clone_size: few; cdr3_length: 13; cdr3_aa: CASSRTSRETQYF
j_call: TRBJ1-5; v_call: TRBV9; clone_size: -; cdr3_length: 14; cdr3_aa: CASSGSDVYQPQHF
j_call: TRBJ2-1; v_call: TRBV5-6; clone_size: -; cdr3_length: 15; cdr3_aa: CASSLFSGSYNEQFF
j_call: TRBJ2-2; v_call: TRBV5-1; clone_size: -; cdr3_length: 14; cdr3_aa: CASSTQGGTGELFF
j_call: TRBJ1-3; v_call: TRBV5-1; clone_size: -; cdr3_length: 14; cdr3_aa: CASSPWTAGNTIYF
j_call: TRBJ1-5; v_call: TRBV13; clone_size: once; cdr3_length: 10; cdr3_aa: CARLGQPQHF
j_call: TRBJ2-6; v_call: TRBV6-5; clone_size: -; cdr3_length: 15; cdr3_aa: CASRQQGTGANVLTF
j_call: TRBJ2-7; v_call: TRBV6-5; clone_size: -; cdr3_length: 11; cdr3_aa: CASRGTYEQYF
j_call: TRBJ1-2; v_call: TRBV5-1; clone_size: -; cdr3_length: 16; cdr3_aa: CASSPIQGRGNYGYTF
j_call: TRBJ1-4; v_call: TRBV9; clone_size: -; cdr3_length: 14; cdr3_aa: CASSVAGYGEKLFF
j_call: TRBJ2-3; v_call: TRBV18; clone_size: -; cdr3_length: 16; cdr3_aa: CASSLLAARQTDTQYF
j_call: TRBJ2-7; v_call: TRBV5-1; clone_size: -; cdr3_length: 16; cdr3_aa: CASSHWTSGPTYEQYF
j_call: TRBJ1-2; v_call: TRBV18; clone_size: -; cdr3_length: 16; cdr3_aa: CASSPGTGATIYGYTF
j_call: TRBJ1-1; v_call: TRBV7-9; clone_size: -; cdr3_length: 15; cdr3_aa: CASSSQGRLNTEAFF
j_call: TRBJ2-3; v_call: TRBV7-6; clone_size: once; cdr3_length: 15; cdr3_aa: CASSSQLPGTDTQYF